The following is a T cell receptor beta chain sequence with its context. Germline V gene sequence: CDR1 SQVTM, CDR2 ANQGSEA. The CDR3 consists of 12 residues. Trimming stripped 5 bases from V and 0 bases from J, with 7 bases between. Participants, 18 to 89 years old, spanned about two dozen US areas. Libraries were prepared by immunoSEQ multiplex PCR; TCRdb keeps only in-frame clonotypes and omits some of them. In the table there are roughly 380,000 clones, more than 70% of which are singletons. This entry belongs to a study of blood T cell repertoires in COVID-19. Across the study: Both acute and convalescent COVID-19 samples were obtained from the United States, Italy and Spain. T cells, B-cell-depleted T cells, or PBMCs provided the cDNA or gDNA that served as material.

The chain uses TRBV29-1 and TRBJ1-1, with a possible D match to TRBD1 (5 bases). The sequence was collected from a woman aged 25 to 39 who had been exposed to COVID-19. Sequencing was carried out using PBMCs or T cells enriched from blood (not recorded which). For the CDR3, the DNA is TGCAGCGTTAAGGGGATGAACACTGAAGCTTTCTTT. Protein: CSVKGMNTEAFF.